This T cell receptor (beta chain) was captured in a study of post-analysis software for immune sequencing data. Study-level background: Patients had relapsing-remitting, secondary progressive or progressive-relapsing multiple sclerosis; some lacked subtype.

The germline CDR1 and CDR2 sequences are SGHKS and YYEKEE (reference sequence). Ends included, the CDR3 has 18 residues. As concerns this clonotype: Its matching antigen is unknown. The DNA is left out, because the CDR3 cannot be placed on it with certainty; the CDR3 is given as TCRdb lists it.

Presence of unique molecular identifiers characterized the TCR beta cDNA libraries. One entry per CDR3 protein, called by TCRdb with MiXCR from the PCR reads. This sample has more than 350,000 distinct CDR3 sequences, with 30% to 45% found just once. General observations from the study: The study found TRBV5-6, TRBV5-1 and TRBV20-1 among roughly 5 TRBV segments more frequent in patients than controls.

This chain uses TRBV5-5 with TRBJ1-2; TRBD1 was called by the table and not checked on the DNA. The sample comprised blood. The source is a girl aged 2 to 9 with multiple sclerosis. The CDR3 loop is CASSLARGTEAFFGGYTF.